This passage covers 20 T cell receptor beta chains from one sample sequenced in a study of blood T cell repertoires in COVID-19 (dated by TCRdb to the early 2020s). The method was the immunoSEQ multiplex PCR assay. TCRdb holds this immuneACCESS table with in-frame rearrangements only. Some clones are missing; in checked studies, unresolved V genes explain under half, and the rest has no known cause. The sample profile shows approximately 200,000 clones; about 88% of them were found once. 2.9% of the sample is taken by the ten largest. Specimen: peripheral blood. The receptors stem from a woman aged 25 to 39 with active or convalescent COVID-19.

This sequence joins TRBV3-1 (or the pseudogene TRBV3-2) and TRBJ2-4; possible D gene TRBD1, 6 bases. V was pared by 4 bases and J by 6 bases, with 13 bases between. Germline loops: CDR1 LGHDT, CDR2 YNNKEL (reference sequence). CDR3 length: 14 residues. CDR3 region: CASSLRGRGNIQYF. The CDR3 DNA is TGTGCCAGCAGCCTCAGGGGTCGGGGAAACATTCAGTACTTC.

There are a few counts of this clone. CDR3 DNA sequence: TGTGCCAGCAGCCAAGTACGTAGTTCTGGAGATCAGCCCCAGCATTTT. Protein sequence: CASSQVRSSGDQPQHF. The gene calls are TRBV4-2 and TRBJ1-5; D gene ambiguous. The germline V gene encodes CDR1 LGHNA and CDR2 YNFKEQ. The CDR3 covers 16 residues. The V and J ends lost 1 base and 5 bases respectively, with 15 bases between them.

The V call is TRBV14, the J call TRBJ1-2, with 9 bases that match TRBD1. CDR1 is SGHDN, CDR2 FVKESK, per germline. The V gene end was trimmed by 2 bases and the J gene end by 7 bases; junction bases not matched to a gene: 8. The CDR3 has 15 residues. The CDR3 region has the DNA TGTGCCAGCAGCCAACTTCCGGGACAGGGTTCTGGCTACACCTTC. Translating it yields CASSQLPGQGSGYTF. The variable domain in full, completed from reference TRBV14 and TRBJ1-2, reads EAGVTQFPSHSVIEKGQTVTLRCDPISGHDNLYWYRRVMGKEIKFLLHFVKESKQDESGMPNNRFLAERTGGTYSTLKVQPAELEDSGVYFCASSQLPGQGSGYTFGSGTRLTVV.

The rearrangement links TRBV7-9 to TRBJ2-3; a weak D match, TRBD1 (6 bases). The CDR3 has 15 amino acids. Deletions cut 5 bases from V and 4 bases from J, with 16 bases between. Germline CDR1 reads SEHNR; CDR2 reads FQNEAQ (reference sequence). This chain's CDR3 is CASSPTGTLADTQYF. Written as DNA, the CDR3 is TGTGCCAGCAGCCCCACCGGGACACTTGCAGATACGCAGTATTTT.

The chain recombines TRBV7-2 with TRBJ2-5; 7 bases align to TRBD2. The V and J ends lost 3 bases and 1 base, in that order; junction bases with no gene match: 5. Germline CDR1 and CDR2: SGHTA and FQGNSA. The CDR3 is 15 amino acids. CDR3 sequence reads: CASSLAGLFQETQYF. DNA for the CDR3: TGTGCCAGCAGCTTGGCGGGACTATTCCAAGAGACCCAGTACTTC. Looking up the rest from reference TRBV7-2 and TRBJ2-5 gives the full variable domain: GAGVSQSPSNKVTEKGKDVELRCDPISGHTALYWYRQSLGQGLEFLIYFQGNSAPDKSGLPSDRFSAERTGGSVSTLTIQRTQQEDSAVYLCASSLAGLFQETQYFGPGTRLLVL.

The rearrangement links TRBV12-3 or TRBV12-4 to TRBJ1-1; D ambiguous. The CDR3 sequence is 13 residues long. Trimming left V 5 bases short and J 4 bases short, with 11 bases between. CDR3 in DNA: TGTGCCAGCAGTGGTATCATCGGCACTGAAGCTTTCTTT. The encoded protein is CASSGIIGTEAFF.

With respect to this clone: Different DNA sequences within this sample yield the same CDR3. Here the CDR3 DNA reads TGTGCCAGCAGTTTCCAGGGGGATTCACCCCTCCACTTT. It translates to CASSFQGDSPLHF. V is TRBV27 and J is TRBJ1-6, with TRBD1 matching 7 bases. The CDR3 spans 13 residues. The trim removed 3 bases at V and 8 bases at J, leaving 1 base unmatched. CDR1 MNHEY and CDR2 SMNVEV come from the germline V gene (reference sequence).

The chain links TRBV9 to TRBJ2-7, with 8 nucleotides matching TRBD1. From germline, CDR1 is SGDLS and CDR2 YYNGEE. The CDR3 runs to 16 residues. J lost 5 bases, V lost 0 bases, and 10 bases had no gene match. CDR3 sequence reads: CASSVGRIQGAHEQYF. The CDR3 DNA reads as TGTGCCAGCAGCGTAGGACGGATCCAGGGGGCCCACGAGCAGTACTTC.

This sequence joins TRBV20-1 and TRBJ2-5; D uncertain. Germline V gene sequence: CDR1 DFQATT, CDR2 SNEGSKA (reference sequence). There are 14 residues in the CDR3. Trimming left V 3 bases short and J 1 base short, with 12 bases between. The DNA of the CDR3 is TGCAGTGCTAGTACTGGGCCAATCCAAGAGACCCAGTACTTC. Encoded protein: CSASTGPIQETQYF.

This clone was counted a single time. V usage is TRBV19 and J usage is TRBJ1-6; 7 nucleotides match TRBD1. The CDR3 is 15 amino acids. The germline V gene encodes CDR1 LNHDA and CDR2 SQIVND (reference sequence). The V gene end was trimmed by 7 bases and the J gene end by 5 bases; junction bases not matched to a gene: 8. This CDR3 is CASNEDRDHNSPLHF. The CDR3 nucleotides are TGTGCCAGTAACGAAGACAGGGACCATAATTCACCCCTCCACTTT.

V usage is TRBV6-6 and J usage is TRBJ1-3; D unresolved. The germline gives CDR1 MNHNY, CDR2 SVGAGI (reference sequence). V lost 7 bases and J lost 4, with 14 bases in between. This CDR3 contains 14 residues. CDR3 amino acids: CASTLTTLGNTIYF. The CDR3 bases are TGTGCCAGCACACTGACAACCTTGGGAAACACCATATATTTT.

The chain recombines TRBV27 with TRBJ1-5, with TRBD1 matching over 10 bases. The V and J ends lost 4 bases and 6 bases, in that order; junction bases with no gene match: 12. The CDR3 loop spans 17 amino acids. Germline V lookup: CDR1 MNHEY, CDR2 SMNVEV (reference sequence). Here the CDR3 reads CASSYSSGTGEGQPQHF. The CDR3 DNA reads TGTGCCAGCAGTTACTCTTCCGGGACAGGGGAAGGTCAGCCCCAGCATTTT.

This clone was counted once. This chain links TRBV18 with TRBJ2-5; TRBD1 matches 8 bases. Looked up from germline, CDR1 is KGHSH and CDR2 is LQKENI. Germline trimming cut 4 bases from V and 2 bases from J; bases unmatched to any gene: 3. CDR3 length: 14 residues. This CDR3 is CASSLRQGQETQYF. In nucleotides, the CDR3 is TGTGCCAGCTCACTGCGACAGGGGCAAGAGACCCAGTACTTC.

The rearrangement joins TRBV5-1 to TRBJ2-1, with 7 bases matching TRBD2. CDR1 and CDR2 from the germline V gene are SGHRS and YFSETQ. V shed 4 bases, J shed 0 bases, and the junction held 7 bases outside the gene matches. The CDR3 runs to 16 residues. The CDR3 reads CASSGRAGASYNEQFF. The CDR3 DNA reads as TGCGCCAGCAGCGGGAGGGCGGGCGCCTCCTACAATGAGCAGTTCTTC.

Written as DNA, the CDR3 is TGTGCCACCAGTGATTTAGGTGCCGGACCAACTAGAGGCAATGAGCAGTTCTTC. Translated, it gives CATSDLGAGPTRGNEQFF. The chain employs TRBV24-1 and TRBJ2-1; perhaps TRBD2 as D (5 bases). CDR1 is KGHDR and CDR2 is SFDVKD in the germline V gene. V was shortened by 1 base and J by 6 bases, with 21 bases between the two germline ends. The CDR3 loop spans 18 amino acids.

The rearrangement uses TRBV6-5 and TRBJ1-4; D is unresolved. The germline gives CDR1 MNHEY, CDR2 SVGAGI. The CDR3 has 13 amino acids. Trimming stripped 9 bases from V and 5 bases from J, with 13 bases between. The CDR3 region has the DNA TGTGCCAGTCTCCACAGTACCAATGAAAAACTGTTTTTT. This encodes CASLHSTNEKLFF.

This clone has only one observation. This sequence joins TRBV10-1 and TRBJ1-3; 7 positions match TRBD1. The V gene end was trimmed by 5 bases and the J gene end by 1 base; junction bases not matched to a gene: 2. CDR3 length: 14 amino acids. The germline gives CDR1 WNHNN, CDR2 SYGVQD (reference sequence). The CDR3 DNA sequence: TGCGCCAGCAGTTCACAGGGGTCTGGAAACACCATATATTTT. Its translation is CASSSQGSGNTIYF.

This clone was seen a few times. The V call is TRBV15, the J call TRBJ1-1; 7 positions agree with TRBD1. The CDR3 loop spans 14 amino acids. The trim removed 6 bases at V and 11 bases at J, leaving 15 bases unmatched. Germline V gene data show CDR1 as LNHNV and CDR2 as YYDKDF (reference sequence). In DNA, the CDR3 is TGTGCCACCAGATCAGGGGGAGCAGGGATTCCGGCTTTCTTT. Protein: CATRSGGAGIPAFF.

The rearrangement uses TRBV9 and TRBJ1-5, with TRBD1 as a possible D gene (5 bases). V was cut by 4 bases and J by 3 bases, with 14 bases left in between. The germline V gene encodes CDR1 SGDLS and CDR2 YYNGEE. The CDR3 is 15 residues long. The CDR3 sequence: CASSPGGEINQPQHF. The CDR3 nucleotides read TGTGCCAGCAGCCCCGGGGGAGAGATCAATCAGCCCCAGCATTTT.

This clone was observed once. The chain recombines TRBV28 with TRBJ2-5; D is perhaps TRBD1 (5 bases). Trimming removed 4 bases at V and 2 bases at J, with 11 bases between. In germline, CDR1 is MDHEN, CDR2 SYDVKM. The length of the CDR3 is 14 residues. This CDR3 reads CASSSSGAQETQYF. The CDR3 DNA follows: TGTGCCAGCAGTTCAAGTGGGGCTCAAGAGACCCAGTACTTC.